The present T cell receptor (beta chain) was sequenced within a study of T cell repertoires in cytomegalovirus infection. Study conclusions and caveats: It was HLA-C-restricted CMV-specific TCR beta clonotypes that dominated the response ex vivo. Public TCR beta family frequency separated CMV-and-HLA carriers, including in an independent cohort.

The CDR3 covers 15 residues. Looked up from germline, CDR1 is SEHNR and CDR2 is FQNEAQ (reference sequence). Trimming left V 5 bases short and J 4 bases short, with 14 bases between. TCRdb itself ran the reads through MiXCR, one entry per CDR3 protein. The sample includes roughly 630,000 distinct CDR3 sequences, 20% to 25% of them seen just once. This clonotype has ten or more counts. Its specificity is not known. This chain connects TRBV7-9 to TRBJ2-2, with a possible D match to TRBD2 (5 bases). Sequencing used CD8+ T cells from PBMCs. This receptor was obtained from a human donor in good health (CMV status not recorded). Some clones in this sample may be carry-over from other donors' samples. The CDR3 reads CASSAGGIVTGELFF. Here the CDR3 DNA reads TGTGCCAGCAGCGCTGGAGGCATCGTCACCGGGGAGCTGTTTTTT.